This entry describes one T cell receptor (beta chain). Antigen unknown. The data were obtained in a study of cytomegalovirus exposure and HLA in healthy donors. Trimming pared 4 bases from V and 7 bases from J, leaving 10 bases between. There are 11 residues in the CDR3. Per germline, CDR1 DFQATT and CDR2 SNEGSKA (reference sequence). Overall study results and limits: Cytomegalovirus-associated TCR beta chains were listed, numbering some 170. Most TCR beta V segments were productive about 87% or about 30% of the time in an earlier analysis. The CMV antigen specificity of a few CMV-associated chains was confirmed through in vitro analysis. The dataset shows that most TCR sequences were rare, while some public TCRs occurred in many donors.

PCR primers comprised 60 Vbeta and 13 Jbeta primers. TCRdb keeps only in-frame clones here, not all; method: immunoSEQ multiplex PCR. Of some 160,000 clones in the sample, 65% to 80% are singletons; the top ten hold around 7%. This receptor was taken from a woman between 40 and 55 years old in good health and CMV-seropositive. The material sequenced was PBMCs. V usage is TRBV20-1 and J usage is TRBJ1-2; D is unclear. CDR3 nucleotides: TGCAGTGCTAACAAAGTGCCTGGCTACACCTTC. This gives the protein CSANKVPGYTF.